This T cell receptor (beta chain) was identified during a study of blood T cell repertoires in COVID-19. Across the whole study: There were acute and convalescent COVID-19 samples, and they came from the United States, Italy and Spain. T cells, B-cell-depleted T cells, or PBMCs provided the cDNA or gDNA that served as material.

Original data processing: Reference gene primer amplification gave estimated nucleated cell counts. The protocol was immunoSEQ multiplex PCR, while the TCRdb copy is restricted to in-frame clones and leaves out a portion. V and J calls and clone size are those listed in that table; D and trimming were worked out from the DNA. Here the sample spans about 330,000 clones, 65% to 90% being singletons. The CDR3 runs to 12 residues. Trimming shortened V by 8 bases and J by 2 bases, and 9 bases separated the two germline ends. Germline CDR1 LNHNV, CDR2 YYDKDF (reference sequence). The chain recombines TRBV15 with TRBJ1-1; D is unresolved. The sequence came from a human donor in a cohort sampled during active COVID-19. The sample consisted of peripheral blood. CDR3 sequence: CATASGNTEAFF. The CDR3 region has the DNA TGTGCCACCGCATCAGGTAACACTGAAGCTTTCTTT.